This entry features one T cell receptor beta chain sequence. CDR1 is MNHNS and CDR2 is SASEGT in the germline V gene. Trimming took off 5 bases at V and 4 bases at J, with 8 bases between the two ends. CDR3 size: 13 residues. Expressed TCRB transcripts were sequenced because the entire RNA isolate underwent reverse transcription. TCRdb keeps only in-frame clones here, not all; method: immunoSEQ multiplex PCR. Found here are about 150,000 clones, nearly 50% of them singletons; the top ten hold around 0.45%. Averaging about 116 mL, one heparinised blood draw was given by each donor. A CD45RO/CCR7/CD25/CD127/CD95/CD27 panel sorted naive, central memory, regulatory and stem cell-like memory CD4+ cells. This record belongs to a study of beta chain features in type 1 diabetes.

The receptor comes from a young man in good health. The V gene is TRBV6-1, the J gene TRBJ1-4; D perhaps matches TRBD1 (5 bases). The sample comprised Tregs from blood. The CDR3 coding sequence is TGTGCCAGCAGTCGACAGCTTAATGAAAAACTGTTTTTT. This translates into CASSRQLNEKLFF.